The entry below gives a single TCR beta chain sequence along with its context. These data are taken from a study of T cell responses to AZD1222 COVID-19 vaccine. This table comes from immunoSEQ multiplex PCR, and its TCRdb copy is limited to in-frame clones, with some not included. This table has about 150,000 clones, 80% to 95% appearing once. The CDR3 length is 16 residues. V shed 2 bases and J 6 bases; nucleotides not matched to a gene: 8. Germline V gene lookup returns CDR1 SGHRS and CDR2 YFSETQ. The receptor was derived from an adult who received the AZD1222 COVID-19 vaccine. This chain links TRBV5-1 with TRBJ2-2, with 9 nucleotides matching TRBD1. Sequenced material: peripheral blood, taken 28 days after the second AZD1222 dose. The CDR3 sequence is CASSFPTTGGSGELFF. The CDR3 nucleotides are TGCGCCAGCAGCTTTCCCACCACAGGGGGCTCCGGGGAGCTGTTTTTT.